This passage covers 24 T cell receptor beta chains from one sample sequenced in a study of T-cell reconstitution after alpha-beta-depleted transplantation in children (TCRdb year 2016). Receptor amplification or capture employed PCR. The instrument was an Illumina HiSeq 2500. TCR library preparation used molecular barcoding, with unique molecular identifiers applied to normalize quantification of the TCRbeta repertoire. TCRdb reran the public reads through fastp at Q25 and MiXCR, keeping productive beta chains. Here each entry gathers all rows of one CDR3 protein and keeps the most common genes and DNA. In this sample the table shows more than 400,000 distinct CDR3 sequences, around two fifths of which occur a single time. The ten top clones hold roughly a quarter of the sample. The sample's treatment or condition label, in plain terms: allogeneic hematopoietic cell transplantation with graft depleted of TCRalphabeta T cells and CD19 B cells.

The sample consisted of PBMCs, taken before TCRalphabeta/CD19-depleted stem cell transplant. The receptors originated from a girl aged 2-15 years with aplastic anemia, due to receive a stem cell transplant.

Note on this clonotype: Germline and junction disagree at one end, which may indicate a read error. CDR3 DNA: TGTGCCAGCGGCGTAGCGGGAGGTGAGCAGTTCTTC. Protein sequence: CASGVAGGEQFF. The V gene is TRBV9, the J gene TRBJ2-1; TRBD2 aligns across 10 bases. The CDR3 consists of 12 residues. Germline CDR1 and CDR2: SGDLS and YYNGEE.

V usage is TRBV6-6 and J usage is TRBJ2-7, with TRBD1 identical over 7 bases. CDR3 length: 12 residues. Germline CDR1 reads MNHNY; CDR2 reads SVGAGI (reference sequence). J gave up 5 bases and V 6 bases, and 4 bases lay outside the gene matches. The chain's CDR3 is CASRQQGNEQYF. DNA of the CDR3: TGTGCCAGCAGGCAACAGGGGAACGAGCAGTACTTC.

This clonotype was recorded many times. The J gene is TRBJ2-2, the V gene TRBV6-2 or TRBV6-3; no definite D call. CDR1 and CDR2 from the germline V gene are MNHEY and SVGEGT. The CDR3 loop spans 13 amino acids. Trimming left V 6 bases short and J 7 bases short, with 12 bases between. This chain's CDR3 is CASSLRNIGELFF. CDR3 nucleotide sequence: TGTGCCAGCAGCCTTCGTAATATCGGGGAGCTGTTTTTT.

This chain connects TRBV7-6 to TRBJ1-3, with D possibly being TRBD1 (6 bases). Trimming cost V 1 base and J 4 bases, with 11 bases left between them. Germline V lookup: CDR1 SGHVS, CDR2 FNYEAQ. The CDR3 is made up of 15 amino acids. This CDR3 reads CASSLVGAYGNTIYF. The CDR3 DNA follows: TGTGCCAGCAGCTTAGTGGGGGCTTACGGAAACACCATATATTTT.

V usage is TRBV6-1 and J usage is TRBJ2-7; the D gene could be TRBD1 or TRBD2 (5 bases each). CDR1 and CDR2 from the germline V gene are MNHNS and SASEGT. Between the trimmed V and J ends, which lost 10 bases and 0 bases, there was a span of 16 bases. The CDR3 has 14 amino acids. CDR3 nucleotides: TGTGCCACTTCGAAACGGGGCGGCTCCTACGAGCAGTACTTC. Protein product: CATSKRGGSYEQYF.

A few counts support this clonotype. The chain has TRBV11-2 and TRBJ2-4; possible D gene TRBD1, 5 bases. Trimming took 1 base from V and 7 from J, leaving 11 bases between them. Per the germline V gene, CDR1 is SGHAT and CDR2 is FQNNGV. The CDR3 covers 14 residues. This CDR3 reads CASSLAPGRNIQYF. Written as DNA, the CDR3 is TGTGCCAGCAGCTTAGCTCCAGGGCGCAACATTCAGTACTTC. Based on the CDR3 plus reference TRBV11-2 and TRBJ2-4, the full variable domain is EAGVAQSPRYKIIEKRQSVAFWCNPISGHATLYWYQQILGQGPKLLIQFQNNGVVDDSQLPKDRFSAERLKGVDSTLKIQPAKLEDSAVYLCASSLAPGRNIQYFGAGTRLSVL.

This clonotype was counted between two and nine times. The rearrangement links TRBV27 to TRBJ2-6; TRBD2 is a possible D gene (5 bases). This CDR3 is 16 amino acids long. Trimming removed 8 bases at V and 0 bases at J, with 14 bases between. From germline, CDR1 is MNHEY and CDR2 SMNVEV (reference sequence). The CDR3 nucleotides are TGTGCCAGCTGCGGGCAGCTTTTCTCTGGGGCCAACGTCCTGACTTTC. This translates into CASCGQLFSGANVLTF.

The CDR3 DNA reads TGTGCCAGCAGCCCCCTAAGGGGACTAGGGACTGGAAACACCATATATTTT. Translation: CASSPLRGLGTGNTIYF. The chain employs TRBV7-8 and TRBJ1-3; weak D call: TRBD1 (5 bases). V lost 5 bases and J lost 2, with 19 bases in between. Germline assignment: CDR1 SGHVS and CDR2 FQNEAQ. The CDR3 runs to 17 residues.

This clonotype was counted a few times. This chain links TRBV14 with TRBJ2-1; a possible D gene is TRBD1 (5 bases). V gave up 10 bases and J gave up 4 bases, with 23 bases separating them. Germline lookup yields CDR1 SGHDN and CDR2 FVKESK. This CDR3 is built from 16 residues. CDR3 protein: CATGPLGREGYNEQFF. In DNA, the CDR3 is TGTGCCACCGGTCCCCTCGGCAGGGAAGGTTACAATGAGCAGTTCTTC.

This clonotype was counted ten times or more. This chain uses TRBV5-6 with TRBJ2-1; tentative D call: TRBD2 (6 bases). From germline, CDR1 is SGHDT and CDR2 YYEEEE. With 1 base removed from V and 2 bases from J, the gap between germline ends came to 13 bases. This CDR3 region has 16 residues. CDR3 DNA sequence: TGTGCCAGCAGCTTGATGGGGACTCGGGCCTACAATGAGCAGTTCTTC. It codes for CASSLMGTRAYNEQFF.

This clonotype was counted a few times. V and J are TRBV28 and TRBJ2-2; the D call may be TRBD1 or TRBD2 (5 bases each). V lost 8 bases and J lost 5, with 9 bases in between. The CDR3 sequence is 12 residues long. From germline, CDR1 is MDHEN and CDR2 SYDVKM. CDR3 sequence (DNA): TGTGCCAGCGAGGGGCGAACCGGGGAGCTGTTTTTT. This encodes CASEGRTGELFF.

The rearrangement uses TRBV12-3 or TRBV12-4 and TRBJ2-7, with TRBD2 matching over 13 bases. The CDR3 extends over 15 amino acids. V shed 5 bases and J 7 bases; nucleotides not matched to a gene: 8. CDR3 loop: CASSLTSGRRGEQYF. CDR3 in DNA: TGTGCCAGCAGTCTGACTAGCGGGAGGAGGGGGGAGCAGTACTTC.

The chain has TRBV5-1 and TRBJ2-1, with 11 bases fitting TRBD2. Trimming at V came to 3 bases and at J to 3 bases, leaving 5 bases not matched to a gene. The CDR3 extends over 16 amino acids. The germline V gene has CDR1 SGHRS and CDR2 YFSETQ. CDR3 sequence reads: CASSSLAGGDYNEQFF. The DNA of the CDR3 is TGCGCCAGCAGCTCTCTAGCGGGAGGAGACTACAATGAGCAGTTCTTC.

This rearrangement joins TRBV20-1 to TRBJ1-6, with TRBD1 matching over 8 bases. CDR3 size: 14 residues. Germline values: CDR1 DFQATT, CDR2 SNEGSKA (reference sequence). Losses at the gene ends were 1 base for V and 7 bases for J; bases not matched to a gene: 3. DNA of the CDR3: TGCAGTGCTAGAGGACAGGGGAAAAATTCACCCCTCCACTTT. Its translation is CSARGQGKNSPLHF.

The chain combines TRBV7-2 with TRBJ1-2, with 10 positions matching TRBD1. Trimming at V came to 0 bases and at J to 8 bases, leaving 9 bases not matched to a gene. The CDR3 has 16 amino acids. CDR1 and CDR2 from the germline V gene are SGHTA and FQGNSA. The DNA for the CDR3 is TGTGCCAGCAGCTTAGCAGATAGGGACAGGGGTCGGGGCTACACCTTC. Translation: CASSLADRDRGRGYTF.

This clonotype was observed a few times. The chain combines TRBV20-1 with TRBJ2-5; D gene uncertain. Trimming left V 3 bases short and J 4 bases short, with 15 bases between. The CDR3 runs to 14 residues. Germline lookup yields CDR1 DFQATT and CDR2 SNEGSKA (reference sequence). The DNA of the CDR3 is TGCAGTGCTAGGCCCCCCTATACAGTAGAGACCCAGTACTTC. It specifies CSARPPYTVETQYF.

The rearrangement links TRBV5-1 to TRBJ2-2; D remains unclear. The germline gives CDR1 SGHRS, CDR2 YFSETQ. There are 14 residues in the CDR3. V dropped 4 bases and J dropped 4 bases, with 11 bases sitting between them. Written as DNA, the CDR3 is TGCGCCAGCAGCCCCGAACACGGCACCGGGGAGCTGTTTTTT. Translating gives CASSPEHGTGELFF. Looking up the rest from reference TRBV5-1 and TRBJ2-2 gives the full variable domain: KAGVTQTPRYLIKTRGQQVTLSCSPISGHRSVSWYQQTPGQGLQFLFEYFSETQRNKGNFPGRFSGRQFSNSRSEMNVSTLELGDSALYLCASSPEHGTGELFFGEGSRLTVL.

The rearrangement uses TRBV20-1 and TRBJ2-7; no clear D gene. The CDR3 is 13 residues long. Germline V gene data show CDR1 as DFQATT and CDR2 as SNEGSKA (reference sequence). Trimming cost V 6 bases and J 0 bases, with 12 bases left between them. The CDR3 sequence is CSAPSRSSYEQYF. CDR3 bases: TGCAGTGCCCCGAGCAGGAGCTCCTACGAGCAGTACTTC.

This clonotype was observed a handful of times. The CDR3 region is CASSLARGLLPRQYF. CDR3 in DNA: TGTGCCAGCAGCTTAGCGAGAGGATTACTGCCTCGCCAGTACTTC. The chain links TRBV11-1 to TRBJ2-7; no reliable D call. The germline V gene has CDR1 SGHAT and CDR2 FQDESV (reference sequence). CDR3 length: 15 amino acids. V was pared by 0 bases and J by 10 bases, with 19 bases between.

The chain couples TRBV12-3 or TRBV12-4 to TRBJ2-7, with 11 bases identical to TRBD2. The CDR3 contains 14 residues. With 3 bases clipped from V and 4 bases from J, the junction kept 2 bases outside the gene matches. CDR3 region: CASSFRLAGYEQYF. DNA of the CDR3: TGTGCCAGCAGTTTCCGACTAGCGGGGTACGAGCAGTACTTC.

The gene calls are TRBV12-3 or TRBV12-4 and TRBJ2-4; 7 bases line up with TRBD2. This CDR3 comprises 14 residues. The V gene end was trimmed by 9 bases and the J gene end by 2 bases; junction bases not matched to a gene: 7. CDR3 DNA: TGTGCCAGTTTAGGGGAGGGTCCCAAAAACATTCAGTACTTC. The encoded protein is CASLGEGPKNIQYF.

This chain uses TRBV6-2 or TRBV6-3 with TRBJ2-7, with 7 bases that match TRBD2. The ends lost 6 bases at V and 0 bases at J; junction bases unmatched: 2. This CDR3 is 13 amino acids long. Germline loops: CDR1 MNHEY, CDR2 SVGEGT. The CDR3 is CASSLAVSYEQYF. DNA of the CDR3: TGTGCCAGCAGCCTAGCGGTCTCCTACGAGCAGTACTTC.

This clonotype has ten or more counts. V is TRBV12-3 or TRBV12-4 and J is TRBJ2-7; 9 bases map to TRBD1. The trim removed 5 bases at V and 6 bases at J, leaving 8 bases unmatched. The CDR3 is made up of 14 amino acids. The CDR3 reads CASSEDRGVGEQYF. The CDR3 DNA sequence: TGTGCCAGCAGTGAGGACAGGGGAGTAGGCGAGCAGTACTTC.

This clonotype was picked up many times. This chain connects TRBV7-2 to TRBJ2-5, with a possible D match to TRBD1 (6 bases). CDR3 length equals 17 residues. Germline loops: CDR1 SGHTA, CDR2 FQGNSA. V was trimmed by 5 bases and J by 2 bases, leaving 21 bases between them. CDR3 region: CASSPGKGVRGQETQYF. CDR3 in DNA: TGTGCCAGCAGCCCTGGGAAAGGAGTAAGGGGGCAAGAGACCCAGTACTTC.